Below are 2 T cell receptor beta chains sequenced from a single sample in a study of blood T cells in healthy people across ages. The second PCR ran about 6 to 12 cycles with a sample-barcoded 5' primer and J-beta primers. TCRdb recomputed calls from the 5' RACE reads with MiXCR, one row per CDR3 protein. The table lists roughly 1.5 million distinct CDR3 sequences, under 55% of them singletons. Sample: blood. Receptor source: a woman aged 18 to 35 in good health.

The genes are TRBV29-1 and TRBJ1-2; tentative D call: TRBD1 (6 bases). The CDR3 has 14 residues. The V gene's germline CDR1 is SQVTM and CDR2 ANQGSEA. The ends were cut back, 3 bases at V and 7 bases at J, with 18 bases in the middle. CDR3 sequence reads: CSVEGRGRTGGYTF. The CDR3 nucleotides are TGCAGCGTTGAGGGTCGGGGGCGCACGGGTGGCTACACCTTC.

The chain has TRBV7-2 and TRBJ2-4, with D perhaps matching TRBD1 (6 bases). With the DNA end fitting TRBJ2-7 better, the J assignment may be wrong. This CDR3 comprises 15 residues. Germline V gene lookup returns CDR1 SGHTA and CDR2 FQGNSA. This chain's CDR3 is CASSRWGPSTYEQYF. The CDR3, as DNA: TGTGCCAGCAGCCGGTGGGGGCCGTCAACCTACGAGCAGTACTTC.